The 20 T cell receptor beta chains listed next were all sequenced from one sample in a study of monozygotic twins with inflammatory bowel disease. With the 5' RACE reads reprocessed, TCRdb shows one record per CDR3 protein and no DNA. The table gives nearly 450,000 distinct CDR3 sequences; the top ten clones make up 2% to 3% of it. Material: blood. The receptors here all came from a human donor with ulcerative colitis or Crohn's disease, or a healthy co-twin of an affected twin (not recorded which).

This chain uses TRBV5-6 with TRBJ2-5; the TCRdb call, TRBD1, lacks DNA for checking. CDR1 SGHDT and CDR2 YYEEEE come from the germline V gene. This CDR3 is built from 15 residues. The CDR3 protein is CASSLGSGAVETQYF.

The V and J genes are TRBV5-1 and TRBJ2-5; TCRdb's assignment of TRBD2 cannot be checked, as there is no DNA. Germline V gene data show CDR1 as SGHRS and CDR2 as YFSETQ. CDR3 length equals 14 residues. CDR3 in amino acids: CASSEGLASETQYF.

This sequence joins TRBV7-9 and TRBJ2-3; TCRdb proposes TRBD1, but this gene call is untestable without DNA. The CDR3 is made up of 13 amino acids. CDR1 SEHNR and CDR2 FQNEAQ come from the germline V gene (reference sequence). CDR3: CASSPRATDTQYF.

The chain uses TRBV20-1 and TRBJ2-1. Germline CDR1 and CDR2: DFQATT and SNEGSKA (reference sequence). The CDR3 runs 12 residues. Here the CDR3 reads CSAPSNNNEQFF.

The chain carries TRBV5-1 and TRBJ2-2; no DNA is available, so the TRBD1 call from TCRdb remains unchecked. Germline-derived CDR1 and CDR2 are SGHRS and YFSETQ. The CDR3 length is 15 residues. CDR3 sequence reads: CASSSRDRLTGELFF.

The chain recombines TRBV28 with TRBJ2-7; TCRdb proposes TRBD1, but this gene call is untestable without DNA. The CDR3 consists of 13 residues. Germline assignment: CDR1 MDHEN and CDR2 SYDVKM. This CDR3 is CASSSGGRVKQYF.

The V and J genes are TRBV20-1 and TRBJ1-1; TCRdb indicates TRBD1, and absent DNA this call remains unverified. The CDR3 is 15 residues long. Germline V gene lookup returns CDR1 DFQATT and CDR2 SNEGSKA (reference sequence). The CDR3 sequence is CSARGPGQGDTEAFF.

This rearrangement joins TRBV7-2 to TRBJ2-4. The CDR3 length is 14 residues. The germline CDR1 and CDR2 sequences are SGHTA and FQGNSA. The CDR3 sequence is CASSSWTSHSTQYF.

This chain connects TRBV5-4 to TRBJ2-2; the TCRdb D gene call, TRBD1, has no DNA to confirm it. The CDR3 sequence is 16 residues long. The germline gives CDR1 SGHNT, CDR2 YYREEE (reference sequence). CDR3 sequence reads: CASSSPGQGAAGELFF.

The V call is TRBV2, the J call TRBJ2-3; TCRdb picks TRBD1, but there is no DNA to check that call. The CDR3 extends over 15 amino acids. Germline lookup yields CDR1 SNHLY and CDR2 FYNNEI. The CDR3 spells CASSGGQQGTDTQYF.

This chain joins TRBV30 and TRBJ1-2; TCRdb's D gene call, TRBD1, goes unchecked for lack of DNA. Looked up from germline, CDR1 is GTSNPN and CDR2 is SVGIG (reference sequence). The CDR3 covers 13 residues. This CDR3 is CAWRARADYGYTF.

The chain links TRBV20-1 to TRBJ2-2; there is no DNA to check the TCRdb D call of TRBD1. This CDR3 has 13 amino acids. Germline loops: CDR1 DFQATT, CDR2 SNEGSKA (reference sequence). The CDR3 is CSAWNRGSGELFF.

The chain couples TRBV4-2 to TRBJ2-4; the TCRdb D gene call, TRBD2, has no DNA to confirm it. There are 18 residues in the CDR3. From germline, CDR1 is LGHNA and CDR2 YNFKEQ. CDR3 sequence reads: CASSQDSKRALAKNIQYF.

This chain connects TRBV6-1 to TRBJ1-1; the TCRdb call, TRBD1, lacks DNA for checking. Per the germline V gene, CDR1 is MNHNS and CDR2 is SASEGT. The CDR3 consists of 12 residues. Here the CDR3 reads CATGQGFSEAFF.

The J gene is TRBJ1-1, the V gene TRBV4-1. This CDR3 has 15 amino acids. CDR1 is MGHRA, CDR2 YSYEKL, per germline. The CDR3 sequence: CASSQDLGTNTEAFF.

This chain connects TRBV7-8 to TRBJ1-3; without DNA, the TCRdb call of TRBD1 cannot be checked. This CDR3 region has 15 residues. Germline V gene sequence: CDR1 SGHVS, CDR2 FQNEAQ. CDR3: CASSRGQSSGNTIYF. The full variable domain, its missing parts supplied by reference TRBV7-8 and TRBJ1-3, is GAGVSQSPRYKVAKRGQDVALRCDPISGHVSLFWYQQALGQGPEFLTYFQNEAQLDKSGLPSDRFFAERPEGSVSTLKIQRTQQEDSAVYLCASSRGQSSGNTIYFGEGSWLTVV.

V is TRBV5-1 and J is TRBJ1-2; TCRdb's D call, TRBD1, is unchecked because there is no DNA. This CDR3 is built from 16 residues. From germline, CDR1 is SGHRS and CDR2 YFSETQ. CDR3 residues: CASSYQGRGANYGYTF.

CDR3 sequence: CASSRTGASTQPQHF. The chain links TRBV5-1 to TRBJ1-5; TCRdb's assignment of TRBD1 cannot be checked, as there is no DNA. Germline V gene sequence: CDR1 SGHRS, CDR2 YFSETQ. This CDR3 contains 15 residues.

The V call is TRBV12-3 or TRBV12-4, the J call TRBJ1-1; checking the TCRdb D call of TRBD1 is not possible without DNA. The CDR3 consists of 15 residues. CDR3 protein: CASSLGGQGETEAFF.

This chain connects TRBV30 to TRBJ2-7; TCRdb's D gene call, TRBD1, goes unchecked for lack of DNA. Germline CDR1 GTSNPN, CDR2 SVGIG (reference sequence). The CDR3 totals 15 residues. This chain's CDR3 is CAWSAGTSSSYEQYF.